Listed below are T cell receptor beta chains from one sample, sequenced in a study of beta chain features in type 1 diabetes. The repertoire was sequenced with immunoSEQ multiplex PCR; TCRdb's copy has only in-frame clones and lacks some. The sample includes about 320,000 clones, 13% to 15% seen only once; the top ten take approximately 7%. The material sequenced was central memory CD4+ T cells from blood. The source is a man between 25 and 39 years old in good health. Both conserved end residues are part of each CDR3. Fields, in order: D gene, V gene, CDR3 length, J gene, clone size, CDR3 protein, CDR3 DNA. The D gene is left open where the match is weak. Where a row states a size, it is once, few, many or the class of an expanded clone; other rows omit it.

D gene: TRBD2
V gene: TRBV9
CDR3 length: 15
J gene: TRBJ2-3
clone size: few
CDR3 protein: CASSASSGREDTQYF
CDR3 DNA: TGTGCCAGCAGCGCGAGTAGCGGGAGAGAGGATACGCAGTATTTT

D gene: TRBD1
V gene: TRBV6-5
CDR3 length: 14
J gene: TRBJ1-1
clone size: few
CDR3 protein: CASRRGQGSSEAFF
CDR3 DNA: TGTGCCAGCAGACGGGGACAGGGCTCCTCTGAAGCTTTCTTT

D gene: NA
V gene: TRBV9
CDR3 length: 15
J gene: TRBJ1-3
clone size: NA
CDR3 protein: CASSPTMASGNTIYF
CDR3 DNA: TGTGCCAGCAGCCCGACGATGGCCTCTGGAAACACCATATATTTT

D gene: NA
V gene: TRBV19
CDR3 length: 14
J gene: TRBJ1-2
clone size: few
CDR3 protein: CASSRNTGMGGYTF
CDR3 DNA: TGTGCCAGTAGTAGGAATACAGGGATGGGCGGCTACACCTTC

D gene: NA
V gene: TRBV7-2
CDR3 length: 14
J gene: TRBJ2-3
clone size: NA
CDR3 protein: CASSGAGGPDTQYF
CDR3 DNA: TGTGCCAGCAGCGGGGCCGGGGGGCCAGATACGCAGTATTTT

D gene: NA
V gene: TRBV7-8
CDR3 length: 11
J gene: TRBJ2-1
clone size: NA
CDR3 protein: CASSFTYEQFF
CDR3 DNA: TGTGCCAGCAGCTTTACCTATGAGCAGTTCTTC

D gene: NA
V gene: TRBV6-6
CDR3 length: 14
J gene: TRBJ2-2
clone size: few
CDR3 protein: CASTAPANTGELFF
CDR3 DNA: TGTGCCAGCACCGCACCGGCCAACACCGGGGAGCTGTTTTTT

D gene: NA
V gene: TRBV21-1
CDR3 length: 16
J gene: TRBJ1-1
clone size: NA
CDR3 protein: CASSSPQYSSDTEAFF
CDR3 DNA: TGTGCCAGCAGCTCCCCACAATACAGCAGCGACACTGAAGCTTTCTTT

D gene: TRBD2
V gene: TRBV27
CDR3 length: 14
J gene: TRBJ2-5
clone size: NA
CDR3 protein: CASSLLGLAETQYF
CDR3 DNA: TGTGCCAGCAGTTTACTCGGACTAGCAGAGACCCAGTACTTC

D gene: TRBD2
V gene: TRBV19
CDR3 length: 17
J gene: TRBJ2-1
clone size: many
CDR3 protein: CASSSLTSGHSYNEQFF
CDR3 DNA: TGTGCCAGTAGTTCCCTGACTAGCGGACACTCCTACAATGAGCAGTTCTTC

D gene: NA
V gene: TRBV4-1
CDR3 length: 15
J gene: TRBJ1-2
clone size: few
CDR3 protein: CASSQERGQNYGYTF
CDR3 DNA: TGCGCCAGCAGCCAAGAGAGAGGCCAGAACTATGGCTACACCTTC

D gene: NA
V gene: TRBV2
CDR3 length: 13
J gene: TRBJ2-7
clone size: NA
CDR3 protein: CASIRDGHYEQYF
CDR3 DNA: TGTGCCAGCATACGGGACGGCCACTACGAGCAGTACTTC

D gene: NA
V gene: TRBV15
CDR3 length: 16
J gene: TRBJ2-5
clone size: many
CDR3 protein: CATSRVEGLGQETQYF
CDR3 DNA: TGTGCCACCAGCAGAGTGGAGGGCCTAGGACAAGAGACCCAGTACTTC

D gene: NA
V gene: TRBV5-6
CDR3 length: 14
J gene: TRBJ1-3
clone size: NA
CDR3 protein: CASSFGGAVDTIYF
CDR3 DNA: TGTGCCAGCAGCTTCGGGGGGGCTGTGGACACCATATATTTT

D gene: NA
V gene: TRBV6-6
CDR3 length: 15
J gene: TRBJ2-1
clone size: NA
CDR3 protein: CASSPDRRRGGEQFF
CDR3 DNA: TGTGCCAGCAGTCCAGACAGGAGGCGTGGGGGTGAGCAGTTCTTC

D gene: NA
V gene: TRBV9
CDR3 length: 10
J gene: TRBJ2-3
clone size: few
CDR3 protein: CASGVEAQYF
CDR3 DNA: TGTGCCAGCGGGGTAGAGGCGCAGTATTTT

D gene: NA
V gene: TRBV7-2
CDR3 length: 14
J gene: TRBJ2-5
clone size: NA
CDR3 protein: CASSQEGRGETQYF
CDR3 DNA: TGCGCCAGCAGCCAAGAGGGACGGGGGGAGACCCAGTACTTC

D gene: TRBD2
V gene: TRBV27
CDR3 length: 17
J gene: TRBJ2-1
clone size: NA
CDR3 protein: CASSFLTSGRTNNEQFF
CDR3 DNA: TGTGCCAGCAGTTTTTTAACTAGCGGGAGGACGAACAATGAGCAGTTCTTC

D gene: NA
V gene: TRBV6-6
CDR3 length: 15
J gene: TRBJ1-1
clone size: NA
CDR3 protein: CASTLVGEGTTEAFF
CDR3 DNA: TGTGCCAGCACCCTAGTAGGGGAAGGGACCACTGAAGCTTTCTTT

D gene: NA
V gene: TRBV11-2
CDR3 length: 13
J gene: TRBJ2-3
clone size: few
CDR3 protein: CASSSVVPDTQYF
CDR3 DNA: TGTGCCAGCAGCTCCGTTGTGCCGGATACGCAGTATTTT

D gene: NA
V gene: TRBV6-1
CDR3 length: 14
J gene: TRBJ1-4
clone size: few
CDR3 protein: CAIRATGANEKLFF
CDR3 DNA: TGTGCCATCAGGGCAACGGGGGCTAATGAAAAACTGTTTTTT

D gene: NA
V gene: TRBV29-1
CDR3 length: 13
J gene: TRBJ1-1
clone size: few
CDR3 protein: CSVFGRENTEAFF
CDR3 DNA: TGCAGCGTTTTCGGCAGAGAGAACACTGAAGCTTTCTTT

D gene: TRBD1
V gene: TRBV4-3
CDR3 length: 15
J gene: TRBJ2-5
clone size: few
CDR3 protein: CASSQDTGEMRKQYF
CDR3 DNA: TGCGCCAGCAGCCAAGATACAGGGGAGATGCGTAAGCAGTACTTC

D gene: NA
V gene: TRBV7-9
CDR3 length: 13
J gene: TRBJ2-3
clone size: few
CDR3 protein: CASSFTTTDTQYF
CDR3 DNA: TGTGCCAGCAGCTTTACCACCACAGATACGCAGTATTTT

D gene: TRBD1
V gene: TRBV19
CDR3 length: 15
J gene: TRBJ2-5
clone size: few
CDR3 protein: CATGTGQGDRETQYF
CDR3 DNA: TGTGCCACAGGAACTGGACAGGGGGATCGGGAGACCCAGTACTTC

D gene: NA
V gene: TRBV5-6
CDR3 length: 14
J gene: TRBJ1-3
clone size: NA
CDR3 protein: CASSLRRQRNTIYF
CDR3 DNA: TGTGCCAGCAGCTTGAGGCGACAGAGAAACACCATATATTTT

D gene: NA
V gene: TRBV18
CDR3 length: 10
J gene: TRBJ2-4
clone size: NA
CDR3 protein: CASSPDIQYF
CDR3 DNA: TGTGCCAGCTCACCAGACATTCAGTACTTC

D gene: TRBD2
V gene: TRBV19
CDR3 length: 16
J gene: TRBJ2-2
clone size: few
CDR3 protein: CASSTRLAKNTGELFF
CDR3 DNA: TGTGCCAGTAGTACCCGACTAGCGAAGAACACCGGGGAGCTGTTTTTT

D gene: NA
V gene: TRBV5-5
CDR3 length: 17
J gene: TRBJ2-1
clone size: few
CDR3 protein: CASSRSRAEEPYNEQFF
CDR3 DNA: TGTGCCAGCAGCCGAAGCCGGGCGGAGGAGCCATACAATGAGCAGTTCTTC

D gene: TRBD2
V gene: TRBV10-2
CDR3 length: 16
J gene: TRBJ2-3
clone size: many
CDR3 protein: CASSLGTSGLTDTQYF
CDR3 DNA: TGCGCCAGCAGCCTAGGGACTAGCGGCCTCACAGATACGCAGTATTTT

D gene: TRBD1
V gene: TRBV7-6
CDR3 length: 14
J gene: TRBJ1-1
clone size: many
CDR3 protein: CASSTDRGSAEAFF
CDR3 DNA: TGTGCCAGCAGCACGGACAGGGGTAGCGCTGAAGCTTTCTTT

D gene: NA
V gene: TRBV5-1
CDR3 length: 14
J gene: TRBJ2-1
clone size: many
CDR3 protein: CASRADSSYNEQFF
CDR3 DNA: TGCGCCAGCAGAGCCGACAGCTCCTACAATGAGCAGTTCTTC

D gene: NA
V gene: TRBV30
CDR3 length: 15
J gene: TRBJ2-5
clone size: few
CDR3 protein: CAWSVQAGAGETQYF
CDR3 DNA: TGTGCCTGGAGTGTGCAAGCAGGGGCGGGCGAGACCCAGTACTTC

D gene: NA
V gene: TRBV23-1
CDR3 length: 16
J gene: TRBJ1-6
clone size: few
CDR3 protein: CASSRWCRWESSPLHF
CDR3 DNA: TGCGCCAGCAGTCGGTGGTGCAGATGGGAAAGCTCACCCCTCCACTTT

D gene: TRBD1
V gene: TRBV13
CDR3 length: 15
J gene: TRBJ2-4
clone size: NA
CDR3 protein: CASSRTGTGKNIQYF
CDR3 DNA: TGTGCCAGCAGCCGGACAGGTACTGGCAAAAACATTCAGTACTTC

D gene: NA
V gene: TRBV7-8
CDR3 length: 12
J gene: TRBJ2-3
clone size: few
CDR3 protein: CASSLSRGTQYF
CDR3 DNA: TGTGCCAGCAGCTTATCCCGTGGTACGCAGTATTTT

D gene: NA
V gene: TRBV20-1
CDR3 length: 11
J gene: TRBJ1-4
clone size: NA
CDR3 protein: CSARAGEKLFF
CDR3 DNA: TGCAGTGCTAGAGCAGGTGAAAAACTGTTTTTT

D gene: NA
V gene: TRBV7-9
CDR3 length: 10
J gene: TRBJ1-2
clone size: few
CDR3 protein: CASSFTGYTF
CDR3 DNA: TGTGCCAGCAGCTTCACCGGCTACACCTTC

D gene: TRBD1
V gene: TRBV6-5
CDR3 length: 14
J gene: TRBJ1-1
clone size: few
CDR3 protein: CASRSRQTGGRAFF
CDR3 DNA: TGTGCCAGCAGATCCCGCCAAACAGGGGGCCGAGCTTTCTTT

D gene: TRBD1
V gene: TRBV4-3
CDR3 length: 12
J gene: TRBJ2-7
clone size: few
CDR3 protein: CASSQALGQTFF
CDR3 DNA: TGCGCCAGCAGCCAAGCATTGGGACAGACTTTCTTC

D gene: TRBD2
V gene: TRBV9
CDR3 length: 15
J gene: TRBJ2-1
clone size: many
CDR3 protein: CASSVGLGPNNEQFF
CDR3 DNA: TGTGCCAGCAGCGTCGGACTAGGTCCTAACAATGAGCAGTTCTTC

D gene: NA
V gene: TRBV11-1
CDR3 length: 15
J gene: TRBJ2-3
clone size: NA
CDR3 protein: CASSLGRTSGDTQYF
CDR3 DNA: TGTGCCAGCAGCTTGGGCCGGACCTCAGGAGATACGCAGTATTTT

D gene: TRBD2
V gene: TRBV9
CDR3 length: 16
J gene: TRBJ2-1
clone size: NA
CDR3 protein: CASSVDRLAEYNEQFF
CDR3 DNA: TGTGCCAGCAGCGTAGATCGTCTAGCGGAGTACAATGAGCAGTTCTTC

D gene: TRBD2
V gene: TRBV5-6
CDR3 length: 16
J gene: TRBJ2-2
clone size: NA
CDR3 protein: CASSLSVGRDTGELFF
CDR3 DNA: TGTGCCAGCAGCTTGTCTGTGGGGAGGGACACCGGGGAGCTGTTTTTT

D gene: NA
V gene: TRBV12-2
CDR3 length: 15
J gene: TRBJ2-2
clone size: many
CDR3 protein: CASRPWARDTGELFF
CDR3 DNA: TGTGCAAGTCGCCCCTGGGCACGGGACACCGGGGAGCTGTTTTTT

D gene: NA
V gene: TRBV9
CDR3 length: 16
J gene: TRBJ2-4
clone size: many
CDR3 protein: CASSAAQGLAKNIQYF
CDR3 DNA: TGTGCCAGCAGCGCCGCCCAGGGGCTAGCCAAAAACATTCAGTACTTC